A selection of T cell receptor beta chains follows, all from one sample in a study of cytomegalovirus exposure and HLA in healthy donors. Some clones are missing from TCRdb's copy, which holds only in-frame ones; the method was immunoSEQ multiplex PCR. The repertoire holds fewer than 110,000 clones, with 65% to 85% as singletons. Specimen: PBMCs. These TCRs come from a man aged 25-40 years in good health and CMV-seronegative. Each CDR3 is given with its conserved first and last residue. Each record gives: CDR3 protein, CDR3 DNA, J gene, D gene, V gene, clone size. A D gene is named only where the DNA matches it firmly. Not every row has a clone size; where given, it reads once, few, many or a size class.

CDR3: CASSRTYEQYF
DNA: TGTGCCAGCAGCCGTACCTACGAGCAGTACTTC
J: TRBJ2-7
D: .
V: TRBV7-9
size: .

CDR3: CASSLGTGLYEQYF
DNA: TGTGCCAGCAGTTTAGGGACAGGGTTATACGAGCAGTACTTC
J: TRBJ2-7
D: TRBD1
V: TRBV27
size: .

CDR3: CASSRGAGGAMTNYGYTF
DNA: TGTGCCAGCAGTCGGGGAGCAGGGGGCGCCATGACTAACTATGGCTACACCTTC
J: TRBJ1-2
D: TRBD1
V: TRBV28
size: .

CDR3: CASSLGDGGARETQYF
DNA: TGTGCCAGCAGCTTGGGGGACGGGGGGGCCAGGGAGACCCAGTACTTC
J: TRBJ2-5
D: TRBD2
V: TRBV7-6
size: .

CDR3: CASSLTPFAETQYF
DNA: TGTGCCAGTAGTCTAACTCCCTTTGCGGAGACCCAGTACTTC
J: TRBJ2-5
D: .
V: TRBV19
size: .

CDR3: CASSLEAWEVETQYF
DNA: TGTGCCAGCAGCTTAGAAGCCTGGGAGGTGGAGACCCAGTACTTC
J: TRBJ2-5
D: .
V: TRBV7-9
size: .

CDR3: CASSVRPGGGQYF
DNA: TGTGCCAGCAGCGTACGACCGGGAGGAGGGCAGTACTTC
J: TRBJ2-7
D: TRBD2
V: TRBV9
size: .

CDR3: CASSSGHLEAFF
DNA: TGCGCCAGCAGTTCGGGACATCTTGAAGCTTTCTTT
J: TRBJ1-1
D: .
V: TRBV5-1
size: .

CDR3: CASSSGTSRFDEQFF
DNA: TGTGCCAGCAGCTCCGGGACTAGTAGATTCGATGAGCAGTTCTTC
J: TRBJ2-1
D: TRBD2
V: TRBV6-5
size: .

CDR3: CASSEADRGSTDTQYF
DNA: TGTGCCAGCAGTGAAGCTGACAGGGGGAGCACAGATACGCAGTATTTT
J: TRBJ2-3
D: TRBD1
V: TRBV6-1
size: .

CDR3: CASSSVGANVLTF
DNA: TGTGCCAGCAGCAGCGTTGGGGCCAACGTCCTGACTTTC
J: TRBJ2-6
D: .
V: TRBV7-8
size: .

CDR3: CASSQGLNSPLHF
DNA: TGTGCCAGCAGCCAGGGGCTTAATTCACCCCTCCACTTT
J: TRBJ1-6
D: .
V: TRBV6-5
size: few

CDR3: CASRGLAGGYGTQYF
DNA: TGTGCCAGCAGGGGACTAGCGGGGGGGTATGGTACGCAGTATTTT
J: TRBJ2-3
D: TRBD2
V: TRBV6-1
size: .

CDR3: CASSQSGGEYEQYF
DNA: TGCGCCAGCAGCCAAAGCGGGGGGGAATACGAGCAGTACTTC
J: TRBJ2-7
D: TRBD2
V: TRBV5-1
size: .

CDR3: CASSLQGLSQPQHF
DNA: TGCGCCAGCAGCCTCCAGGGGCTTTCTCAGCCCCAGCATTTT
J: TRBJ1-5
D: .
V: TRBV10-2
size: .

CDR3: CASSLFRVPLGNEQFF
DNA: TGTGCCAGCAGCTTATTTCGCGTCCCCCTCGGGAATGAGCAGTTCTTC
J: TRBJ2-1
D: .
V: TRBV7-8
size: .

CDR3: CASSQGLAGMGQFF
DNA: TGCGCCAGCAGCCAAGGACTAGCGGGGATGGGGCAGTTCTTC
J: TRBJ2-1
D: TRBD2
V: TRBV4-1
size: once

CDR3: CASSGTSGKPYEQYF
DNA: TGTGCCAGCAGCGGGACTAGCGGGAAGCCCTACGAGCAGTACTTC
J: TRBJ2-7
D: TRBD2
V: TRBV6-1
size: .

CDR3: CASSGGRSNQPQHF
DNA: TGTGCCAGCAGTGGGGGGCGCAGCAATCAGCCCCAGCATTTT
J: TRBJ1-5
D: .
V: TRBV6-1
size: .

CDR3: CASSGRQDQETQYF
DNA: TGCGCCAGCAGTGGACGACAGGACCAAGAGACCCAGTACTTC
J: TRBJ2-5
D: .
V: TRBV10-1
size: .

CDR3: CASSYGRSGSWTGELFF
DNA: TGTGCCAGCAGCTACGGCCGGAGCGGGAGTTGGACCGGGGAGCTGTTTTTT
J: TRBJ2-2
D: TRBD2
V: TRBV4-2
size: .

CDR3: CASSPAEDTEAFF
DNA: TGTGCCAGCAGCCCCGCCGAGGACACTGAAGCTTTCTTT
J: TRBJ1-1
D: .
V: TRBV6-9
size: .

CDR3: CASSELTDQETQYF
DNA: TGTGCCAGCAGTGAGTTGACAGATCAAGAGACCCAGTACTTC
J: TRBJ2-5
D: .
V: TRBV6-1
size: few

CDR3: CAISVEHLPTDTQYF
DNA: TGTGCCATCTCAGTGGAGCACCTCCCCACAGATACGCAGTATTTT
J: TRBJ2-3
D: .
V: TRBV2
size: .

CDR3: CASSFKRGGQETQYF
DNA: TGTGCCAGCAGCTTCAAGCGGGGGGGACAAGAGACCCAGTACTTC
J: TRBJ2-5
D: TRBD2
V: TRBV7-3
size: .

CDR3: CASSVAGSNTEAFF
DNA: TGTGCCAGCAGCGTAGCGGGGTCGAACACTGAAGCTTTCTTT
J: TRBJ1-1
D: .
V: TRBV9
size: .

CDR3: CASSHGVGNTEAFF
DNA: TGTGCCAGCAGCCACGGGGTAGGAAACACTGAAGCTTTCTTT
J: TRBJ1-1
D: .
V: TRBV7-6
size: .

CDR3: CASSGLQGPRGTEAFF
DNA: TGTGCCAGCAGTGGCCTTCAGGGTCCCCGTGGCACTGAAGCTTTCTTT
J: TRBJ1-1
D: .
V: TRBV6-1
size: .

CDR3: CAGGGGEDTQYF
DNA: TGTGCCGGGGGAGGGGGTGAGGATACGCAGTATTTT
J: TRBJ2-3
D: .
V: TRBV2
size: .

CDR3: CASSSHRGGTEAFF
DNA: TGTGCCAGCAGTTCCCACAGGGGTGGGACTGAAGCTTTCTTT
J: TRBJ1-1
D: TRBD1
V: TRBV27
size: .

CDR3: CASSSRLAGFRRYEQYF
DNA: TGTGCCAGCAGCTCCCGACTAGCGGGCTTTCGACGCTACGAGCAGTACTTC
J: TRBJ2-7
D: TRBD2
V: TRBV7-2
size: .

CDR3: CASLLYGYTF
DNA: TGTGCCAGCCTCCTCTATGGCTACACCTTC
J: TRBJ1-2
D: .
V: TRBV27
size: .

CDR3: CASSLVGGLNYGYTF
DNA: TGCGCCAGCAGCCTGGTGGGAGGCCTTAACTATGGCTACACCTTC
J: TRBJ1-2
D: .
V: TRBV5-1
size: .

CDR3: CASSSEGESYNEQFF
DNA: TGCGCCAGCAGCTCAGAGGGTGAATCCTACAATGAGCAGTTCTTC
J: TRBJ2-1
D: .
V: TRBV5-1
size: once

CDR3: CASSPGTSGPYEQYF
DNA: TGCGCCAGCAGCCCGGGGACTAGCGGCCCCTACGAGCAGTACTTC
J: TRBJ2-7
D: TRBD2
V: TRBV5-1
size: .

CDR3: CASRLGLLGELFF
DNA: TGTGCCAGTAGGCTTGGGCTACTCGGGGAGCTGTTTTTT
J: TRBJ2-2
D: .
V: TRBV19
size: .

CDR3: CASSWGGETQYF
DNA: TGTGCCAGCAGCTGGGGAGGGGAGACCCAGTACTTC
J: TRBJ2-5
D: TRBD2
V: TRBV7-2
size: .

CDR3: CASSYSSPTETQYF
DNA: TGTGCCAGCAGTTACTCAAGCCCCACGGAGACCCAGTACTTC
J: TRBJ2-5
D: .
V: TRBV6-5
size: once

CDR3: CASSEAYYEQYF
DNA: TGTGCCAGCAGTGAAGCGTACTACGAGCAGTACTTC
J: TRBJ2-7
D: .
V: TRBV6-1
size: .

CDR3: CSVEDLGENYGYTF
DNA: TGCAGCGTTGAAGATCTCGGGGAGAACTATGGCTACACCTTC
J: TRBJ1-2
D: .
V: TRBV29-1
size: .

CDR3: CASRATRSSQETQYF
DNA: TGTGCCAGTAGGGCCACTAGATCAAGCCAAGAGACCCAGTACTTC
J: TRBJ2-5
D: .
V: TRBV19
size: .

CDR3: CASSPQGGLATDTQYF
DNA: TGTGCCAGCAGCCCGCAGGGGGGCCTAGCGACAGATACGCAGTATTTT
J: TRBJ2-3
D: .
V: TRBV7-3
size: .

CDR3: CASAGGGPIGSSRETQYF
DNA: TGTGCCTCGGCGGGGGGGGGCCCTATCGGTTCTTCTCGAGAGACCCAGTACTTC
J: TRBJ2-5
D: TRBD2
V: TRBV30
size: few

CDR3: CASRVGGTYEQYF
DNA: TGTGCCAGCAGGGTTGGGGGGACCTACGAGCAGTACTTC
J: TRBJ2-7
D: .
V: TRBV5-4
size: .

CDR3: CASSPDRGPHEQYF
DNA: TGTGCCAGCAGTCCAGACAGGGGGCCACACGAGCAGTACTTC
J: TRBJ2-7
D: TRBD1
V: TRBV11-2
size: .

CDR3: CASTPQGSMWARPLHF
DNA: TGTGCCAGCACCCCCCAGGGATCGATGTGGGCGCGACCCCTCCACTTT
J: TRBJ1-6
D: .
V: TRBV2
size: .

CDR3: CASSDSSGGADTQYF
DNA: TGTGCCAGCAGTGACTCGTCCGGGGGAGCAGATACGCAGTATTTT
J: TRBJ2-3
D: .
V: TRBV6-4
size: .

CDR3: CASSSGTGTYEQYF
DNA: TGTGCCAGCAGTAGCGGGACAGGGACCTACGAGCAGTACTTC
J: TRBJ2-7
D: .
V: TRBV5-4
size: .

CDR3: CASSSGGRSSYEQYF
DNA: TGTGCCAGCAGTTCAGGGGGACGGAGCTCCTACGAGCAGTACTTC
J: TRBJ2-7
D: TRBD1
V: TRBV6-5
size: .

CDR3: CASSDGGAGGLNEQFF
DNA: TGCGCCAGCAGTGATGGGGGAGCGGGAGGCCTCAATGAGCAGTTCTTC
J: TRBJ2-1
D: TRBD2
V: TRBV10-1
size: .

CDR3: CASSAAGGPYEQYF
DNA: TGTGCCAGCAGTGCGGCGGGAGGGCCCTACGAGCAGTACTTC
J: TRBJ2-7
D: TRBD2
V: TRBV7-3
size: .

CDR3: CASSPQRTGVEKLFF
DNA: TGTGCCAGCAGCCCCCAACGGACAGGGGTTGAAAAACTGTTTTTT
J: TRBJ1-4
D: TRBD1
V: TRBV14
size: .

CDR3: CSVEDTGELFF
DNA: TGCAGCGTCGAGGACACCGGGGAGCTGTTTTTT
J: TRBJ2-2
D: .
V: TRBV29-1
size: .